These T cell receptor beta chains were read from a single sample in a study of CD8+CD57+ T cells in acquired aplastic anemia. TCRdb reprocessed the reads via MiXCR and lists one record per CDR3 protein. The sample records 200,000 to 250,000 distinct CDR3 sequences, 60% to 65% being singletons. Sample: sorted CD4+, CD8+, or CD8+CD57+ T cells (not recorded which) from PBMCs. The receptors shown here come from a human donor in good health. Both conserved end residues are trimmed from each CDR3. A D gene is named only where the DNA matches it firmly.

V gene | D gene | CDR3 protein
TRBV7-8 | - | ASSLEDSAYEQY
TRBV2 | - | ASSADDLPQH
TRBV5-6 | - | ASSYGGGFLETQY
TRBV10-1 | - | ASSELGGSTDTQY
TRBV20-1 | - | SARGERENEQF
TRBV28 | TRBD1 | ASNPPGQGIYEQY
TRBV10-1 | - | ASKSRTRPYNEQF
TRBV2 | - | ASGPRAQAYEQY
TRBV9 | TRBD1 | ASSPILAGGEYNIQY
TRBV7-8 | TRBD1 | ASSLRIEAGGEQY
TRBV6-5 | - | ASSYSTYSGANVLT
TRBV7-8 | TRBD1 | ASSPEGAGNSPLH
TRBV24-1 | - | ATSEGRASTDTQY
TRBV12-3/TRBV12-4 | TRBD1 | ASSRDRDAAQPLH
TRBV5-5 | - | ASSLGQGSSYEQY
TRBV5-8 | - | ASSLRTDYGYT
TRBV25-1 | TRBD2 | ASSVPKLAGGRYEQY
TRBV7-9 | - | ASSLDGRVQF
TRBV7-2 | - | ASSQEQGNSPLH
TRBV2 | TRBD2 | ASYRPSGGEQF
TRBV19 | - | ASLDRYLNIQY
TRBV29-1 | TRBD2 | SVEVGGTYEQY
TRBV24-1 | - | ATSDTGRLSTDTQY
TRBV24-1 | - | ATSGPGAIPPGEETQY
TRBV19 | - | ASSNPSRGLGYGYT
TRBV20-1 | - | SAKSRGYEQY
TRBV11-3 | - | ASSLEGPGFGYT
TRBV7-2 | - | ASSLRRKDEQY
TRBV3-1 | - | ASSQVGSNYGYT
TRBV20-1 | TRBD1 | SASGTGDSRNTIY
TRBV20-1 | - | SARDTWFQGGTYEQY
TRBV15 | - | ATSDYQGRNTEAF
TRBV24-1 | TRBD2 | ATREAGVSTDTQY
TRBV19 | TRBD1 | ASSPRTGYSNQPQH
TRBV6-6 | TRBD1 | ASSLEQGQGAYGYT
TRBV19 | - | ASSTASWDTQY
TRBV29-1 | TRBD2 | SVEGRSGLAERTYEQY
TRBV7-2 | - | ASSFTGNSGNTIY
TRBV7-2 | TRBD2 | ASSPGTSLYSYNEQF
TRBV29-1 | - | SVGEVGNEQF
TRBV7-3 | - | ASSLGDLRGLDETQY
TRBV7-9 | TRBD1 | ASSRPGQGAGEQY
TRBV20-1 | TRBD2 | SARGVAGGPG
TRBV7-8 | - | ASSPLGPGESSPLH
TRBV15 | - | ATSSDRFTYEQY